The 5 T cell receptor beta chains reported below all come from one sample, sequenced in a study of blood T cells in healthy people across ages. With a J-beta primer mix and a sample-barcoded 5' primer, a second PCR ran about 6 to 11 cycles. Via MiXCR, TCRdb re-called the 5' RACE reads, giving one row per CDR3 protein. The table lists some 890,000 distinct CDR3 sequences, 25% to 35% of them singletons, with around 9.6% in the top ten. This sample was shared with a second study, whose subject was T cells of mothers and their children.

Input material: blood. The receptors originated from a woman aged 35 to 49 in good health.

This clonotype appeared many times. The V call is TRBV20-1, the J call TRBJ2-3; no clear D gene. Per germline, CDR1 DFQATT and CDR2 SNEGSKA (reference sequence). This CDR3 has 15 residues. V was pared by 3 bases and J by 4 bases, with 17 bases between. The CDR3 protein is CSARSASGRSDTQYF. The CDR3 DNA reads TGCAGTGCTAGGTCTGCGTCAGGACGGTCAGATACGCAGTATTTT.

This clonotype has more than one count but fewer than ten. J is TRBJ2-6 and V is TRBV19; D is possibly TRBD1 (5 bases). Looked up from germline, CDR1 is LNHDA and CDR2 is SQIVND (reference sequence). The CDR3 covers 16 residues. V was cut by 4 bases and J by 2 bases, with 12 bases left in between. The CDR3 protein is CASSTGFPTGANVLTF. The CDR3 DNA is TGTGCCAGTAGTACAGGGTTCCCAACTGGGGCCAACGTCCTGACTTTC.

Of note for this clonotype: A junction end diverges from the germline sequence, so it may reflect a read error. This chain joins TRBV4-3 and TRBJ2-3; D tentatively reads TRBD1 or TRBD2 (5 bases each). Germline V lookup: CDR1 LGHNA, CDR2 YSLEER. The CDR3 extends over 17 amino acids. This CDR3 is CAGSPHGTQYSTDTQYF. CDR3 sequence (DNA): TGCGCCGGCAGCCCGCACGGGACGCAGTATAGCACAGATACGCAGTATTTT.

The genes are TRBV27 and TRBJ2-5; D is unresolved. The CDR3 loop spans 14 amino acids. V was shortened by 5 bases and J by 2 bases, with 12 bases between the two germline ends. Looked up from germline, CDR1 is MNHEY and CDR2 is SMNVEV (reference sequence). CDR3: CASSAPDLQETQYF. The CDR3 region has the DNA TGTGCCAGCAGTGCCCCTGACCTTCAAGAGACCCAGTACTTC.

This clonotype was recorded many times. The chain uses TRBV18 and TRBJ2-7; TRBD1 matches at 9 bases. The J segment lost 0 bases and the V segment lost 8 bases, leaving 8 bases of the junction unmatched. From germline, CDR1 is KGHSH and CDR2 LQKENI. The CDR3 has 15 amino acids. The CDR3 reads CASTKLGQGSYEQYF. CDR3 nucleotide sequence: TGTGCCAGCACCAAACTGGGACAGGGCTCCTACGAGCAGTACTTC.